What follows is one TCR beta chain and its context. The data stem from a study of control samples from healthy donors and cancer patients. Trimming took off 0 bases at V and 7 bases at J, with 10 bases between the two ends. The CDR3 has 15 amino acids. CDR1 and CDR2 from the germline V gene are SGHDN and FVKESK. The repertoire was sequenced with immunoSEQ multiplex PCR; TCRdb's copy has only in-frame clones and lacks some. Of around 130,000 clones listed, about 87% are singletons. Sequenced material: blood. This clonotype was sampled from a man aged 25 to 40 in good health. The chain recombines TRBV14 with TRBJ1-6; D unresolved. The CDR3 bases are TGTGCCAGCAGCCAAGAGGTTGGAGTAAATTCACCCCTCCACTTT. It translates to CASSQEVGVNSPLHF.